Shown below are 2 T cell receptor beta chains from a single sample sequenced in a study of identical twins. TCRdb ran MiXCR on the 5' RACE reads and lists one entry per CDR3 protein. The table records 400,000 to 500,000 distinct CDR3 sequences, about a fifth of them present only once. Sequences were obtained from naive T cells sorted from blood. The receptors come from a man aged 50 to 59 in good health.

This clonotype came up a few times. The V call is TRBV6-2 or TRBV6-3, the J call TRBJ2-2; the D is unclear. The length of the CDR3 is 12 residues. Trimming cost V 7 bases and J 14 bases, with 17 bases left between them. CDR1 is MNHEY, CDR2 SVGEGT, per germline. The CDR3 bases are TGTGCCAGCAAAGGGCCCTCATGGGCTCTGTTTTTT. Residues: CASKGPSWALFF.

This sequence joins TRBV5-6 and TRBJ1-5; no clear D. This CDR3 is 12 amino acids long. Per germline, CDR1 SGHDT and CDR2 YYEEEE. V lost 4 bases and J lost 3, with 5 bases in between. The CDR3 loop is CASSLYNQPQHF. The CDR3 nucleotides read TGTGCCAGCAGCCTCTACAATCAGCCCCAGCATTTT.